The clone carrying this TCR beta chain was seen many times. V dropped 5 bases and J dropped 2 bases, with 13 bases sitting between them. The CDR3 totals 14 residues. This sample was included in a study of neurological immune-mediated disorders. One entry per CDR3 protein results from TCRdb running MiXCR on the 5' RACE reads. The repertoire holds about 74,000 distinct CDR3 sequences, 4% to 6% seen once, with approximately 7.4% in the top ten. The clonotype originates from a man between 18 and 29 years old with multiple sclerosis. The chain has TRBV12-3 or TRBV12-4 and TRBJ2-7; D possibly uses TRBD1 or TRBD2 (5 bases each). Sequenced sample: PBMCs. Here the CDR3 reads CASSAGTAAYEQYF. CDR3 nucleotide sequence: TGTGCCAGCAGTGCTGGGACGGCAGCCTACGAGCAGTACTTC.